What follows are 22 T cell receptor beta chains derived from one specimen sequenced in a study of response to subunit inactivated influenza vaccine. One entry per CDR3 protein results from TCRdb running MiXCR on the RT-PCR reads. The sample consists of about half a million distinct CDR3 sequences, approximately 10% of them appearing once. This sample comprised PBMCs from blood, obtained roughly 45 days after vaccination. The receptor set was obtained from a man aged 50-59 years who received an inactivated influenza vaccine.

This clonotype was counted between two and nine times. The chain couples TRBV20-1 to TRBJ1-3; D uncertain. The V end was cut by 0 bases, the J end by 6 bases, with 12 bases between. Germline V gene data show CDR1 as DFQATT and CDR2 as SNEGSKA (reference sequence). This CDR3 is built from 14 residues. CDR3 loop: CSARDYSRSNTIYF. The CDR3 DNA reads TGCAGTGCTAGAGATTATTCGAGGTCAAACACCATATATTTT.

The V call is TRBV18, the J call TRBJ2-1; 8 bases match TRBD1. The trim removed 5 bases at V and 5 bases at J, leaving 14 bases unmatched. This CDR3 spans 17 amino acids. Germline loops: CDR1 KGHSH, CDR2 LQKENI. Here the CDR3 reads CASSARGRGYADNEQFF. The CDR3 DNA is TGTGCCAGCTCAGCCAGGGGGCGCGGGTATGCGGACAATGAGCAGTTCTTC.

This clonotype occurred a few times. V usage is TRBV15 and J usage is TRBJ2-2; 7 positions match TRBD2. Per the germline V gene, CDR1 is LNHNV and CDR2 is YYDKDF (reference sequence). This CDR3 has 16 residues. Germline trimming cut 5 bases from V and 6 bases from J; bases unmatched to any gene: 12. The DNA of the CDR3 is TGTGCCACCAGCGGCCGACTAGCCCTCGAGTCCGGGGAGCTGTTTTTT. The encoded protein is CATSGRLALESGELFF.

This clonotype was counted ten times or more. V is TRBV25-1 and J is TRBJ2-7; a weak D match, TRBD2 (6 bases). Between the trimmed V and J ends, which lost 6 bases and 0 bases, there was a span of 9 bases. The CDR3 length is 13 residues. The germline V gene encodes CDR1 MGHDK and CDR2 SYGVNS. CDR3 sequence (DNA): TGTGCCAGCAGGATGGGGGGCTCCTACGAGCAGTACTTC. Protein: CASRMGGSYEQYF.

This clonotype was picked up many times. J is TRBJ2-7 and V is TRBV20-1; TRBD2 agrees at 8 bases. Germline V lookup: CDR1 DFQATT, CDR2 SNEGSKA (reference sequence). The CDR3 contains 13 residues. Losses at the gene ends were 5 bases for V and 5 bases for J; bases not matched to a gene: 8. The CDR3 protein is CSASRTSIHEQYF. CDR3 DNA sequence: TGCAGTGCTTCTCGGACTAGCATCCACGAGCAGTACTTC.

This clonotype was picked up a small number of times. J is TRBJ2-7 and V is TRBV20-1; D is unclear. V lost 7 bases to trimming and J lost 2 bases, with 12 bases between them. CDR1 and CDR2 (germline): DFQATT, SNEGSKA (reference sequence). The CDR3 totals 12 residues. CDR3 in amino acids: CSVAQLAYEQYF. CDR3 DNA sequence: TGCAGTGTTGCCCAGCTCGCCTACGAGCAGTACTTC.

The chain combines TRBV6-5 with TRBJ2-7; D assignment may be TRBD1 or TRBD2 (6 bases each). CDR1 is MNHEY, CDR2 SVGAGI, per germline. This CDR3 comprises 15 residues. V was shortened by 0 bases and J by 1 base, with 10 bases between the two germline ends. In nucleotides, the CDR3 is TGTGCCAGCAGTTACTCCAGGAGGGGGTCCTACGAGCAGTACTTC. Its translation is CASSYSRRGSYEQYF.

The genes are TRBV20-1 and TRBJ2-1, with 11 bases matching TRBD2. The CDR3 is 13 amino acids. CDR1 and CDR2 from the germline V gene are DFQATT and SNEGSKA (reference sequence). V lost 3 bases to trimming and J lost 7 bases; unmatched junction nucleotides: 2. The CDR3 nucleotides read TGCAGTGCTAGTAGCGGGAGGGGGAATGAGCAGTTCTTC. It encodes CSASSGRGNEQFF.

This clonotype appeared a few times. V is TRBV6-2 or TRBV6-3 and J is TRBJ1-6; 7 nucleotides match TRBD1. Germline loops: CDR1 MNHEY, CDR2 SVGEGT. The CDR3 is 15 residues long. J was trimmed by 6 bases and V by 8 bases; bases with no gene match: 10. The CDR3 DNA reads TGTGCCAGCGAACAGGGGCAGACCCCTAATTCACCCCTCCACTTT. Its translation: CASEQGQTPNSPLHF.

The sample holds a few counts of this clonotype. The junction differs from germline at one of its ends, possibly a read error. The chain carries TRBV7-9 and TRBJ1-3, with 7 positions matching TRBD1. Looked up from germline, CDR1 is SEHNR and CDR2 is FQNEAQ (reference sequence). The CDR3 runs to 16 residues. The DNA of the CDR3 is TGTGTCAGCAGCCCTCGAGGGGACAGCTCTGGAAACACCATATATTTT. Its translation is CVSSPRGDSSGNTIYF.

This clonotype was picked up many times. This sequence joins TRBV7-2 and TRBJ2-1; TRBD2 aligns across 12 bases. V lost 0 bases and J lost 0; bases outside the gene matches: 6. The CDR3 loop spans 19 amino acids. Germline CDR1 SGHTA, CDR2 FQGNSA. The CDR3 DNA is TGTGCCAGCAGCTTAGCCCGGACTAGCGGGGCTTCCTCCTACAATGAGCAGTTCTTC. This encodes CASSLARTSGASSYNEQFF.

V is TRBV9 and J is TRBJ2-1; 13 bases are shared with TRBD2. The germline gives CDR1 SGDLS, CDR2 YYNGEE. V was pared by 3 bases and J by 10 bases, with 10 bases of the junction left unmatched. This CDR3 spans 16 amino acids. The CDR3, as DNA: TGTGCCAGCAGCGCTGGACTAGCGGGAGCAATGGTGGAGCAGTTCTTC. Translation: CASSAGLAGAMVEQFF. The full variable domain, its missing parts supplied by reference TRBV9 and TRBJ2-1, is DSGVTQTPKHLITATGQRVTLRCSPRSGDLSVYWYQQSLDQGLQFLIQYYNGEERAKGNILERFSAQQFPDLHSELNLSSLELGDSALYFCASSAGLAGAMVEQFFGPGTRLTVL.

The V gene is TRBV6-5, the J gene TRBJ2-1, with 10 bases lining up with TRBD1. The CDR3 length is 15 residues. With V trimmed by 2 bases and J by 4 bases, 2 bases remained unmatched. Germline values: CDR1 MNHEY, CDR2 SVGAGI. In nucleotides, the CDR3 is TGTGCCAGCAGTTACGGGACAGGGGAATACAATGAGCAGTTCTTC. Encoded protein: CASSYGTGEYNEQFF.

V and J are TRBV7-6 and TRBJ2-1, with a weak D call TRBD1 (5 bases). The CDR3 runs to 17 residues. Germline loops: CDR1 SGHVS, CDR2 FNYEAQ. The V and J ends lost 0 bases and 10 bases respectively, with 22 bases between them. As DNA, the CDR3 is TGTGCCAGCAGCTTAGCGGGTTCCGGCTACCAGGGAAACGAGCAGTTCTTC. Translation: CASSLAGSGYQGNEQFF.

This clonotype was seen at least ten times. The J gene is TRBJ1-4, the V gene TRBV3-1; tentative D call: TRBD1 (5 bases). The V and J ends lost 3 bases and 8 bases respectively, with 13 bases between them. Germline-derived CDR1 and CDR2 are LGHDT and YNNKEL (reference sequence). There are 14 residues in the CDR3. CDR3 DNA sequence: TGTGCCAGCAGCCACTTCCGGGAGGGGGAAAAACTGTTTTTT. Amino acid sequence: CASSHFREGEKLFF.

Ten or more counts support this clonotype. The chain links TRBV29-1 to TRBJ1-1; tentative D call: TRBD1 (6 bases). The V and J ends lost 7 bases and 0 bases respectively, with 9 bases between them. This CDR3 is 12 amino acids long. Per germline, CDR1 SQVTM and CDR2 ANQGSEA. The CDR3 DNA follows: TGCAGCGCCGGGACAATGAACACTGAAGCTTTCTTT. The encoded protein is CSAGTMNTEAFF.

This sequence joins TRBV3-1 and TRBJ2-1, with 14 bases matching TRBD2. CDR1 is LGHDT, CDR2 YNNKEL, per germline (reference sequence). The ends lost 8 bases at V and 8 bases at J; junction bases unmatched: 5. This CDR3 spans 14 amino acids. This CDR3 is CASRLAGGPYEQFF. The CDR3 DNA reads as TGTGCCAGCCGACTAGCGGGAGGGCCCTATGAGCAGTTCTTC.

This clonotype has more than one count but fewer than ten. The chain uses TRBV6-1 and TRBJ2-1, with D possibly matching TRBD2 (7 bases). The germline CDR1 and CDR2 sequences are MNHNS and SASEGT. The CDR3 loop spans 19 amino acids. V was shortened by 2 bases and J by 8 bases, with 28 bases between the two germline ends. The CDR3, as DNA: TGTGCCAGCAGTGAAAACATAGTCACGGGGGGCCCACTTTTTGATGAGCAGTTCTTC. Translation: CASSENIVTGGPLFDEQFF.

The chain carries TRBV7-2 and TRBJ2-1; 9 bases agree with TRBD1. V trimming: 5 bases; J trimming: 6 bases; junction bases outside the gene matches: 11. The CDR3 totals 16 residues. Germline CDR1 SGHTA, CDR2 FQGNSA. The CDR3 coding sequence is TGTGCCAGCAGCCCTCACAGGGGGCGCGGGGGCAATGAGCAGTTCTTC. It is translated as CASSPHRGRGGNEQFF. Full variable domain (outside the CDR3, taken from reference TRBV7-2 and TRBJ2-1): GAGVSQSPSNKVTEKGKDVELRCDPISGHTALYWYRQSLGQGLEFLIYFQGNSAPDKSGLPSDRFSAERTGGSVSTLTIQRTQQEDSAVYLCASSPHRGRGGNEQFFGPGTRLTVL.

The chain uses TRBV7-2 and TRBJ2-5; D is uncertain. Trimming pared 0 bases from V and 5 bases from J, leaving 7 bases between. The CDR3 loop spans 13 amino acids. CDR1 SGHTA and CDR2 FQGNSA come from the germline V gene. The CDR3 reads CASSLAGPETQYF. The CDR3 nucleotides read TGTGCCAGCAGCTTAGCAGGGCCGGAGACCCAGTACTTC.

V and J are TRBV7-3 and TRBJ2-3, with 12 bases matching TRBD2. CDR1 and CDR2 from the germline V gene are SGHTA and FQGTGA. J was trimmed by 2 bases and V by 5 bases; bases with no gene match: 11. CDR3 length: 18 residues. The CDR3 coding sequence is TGTGCCAGCAGCCCTGGACTAGCGGGGACCTCTGACACAGATACGCAGTATTTT. Protein product: CASSPGLAGTSDTDTQYF.

This clonotype was counted at least ten times. The gene calls are TRBV12-3 or TRBV12-4 and TRBJ2-3; D is ambiguous. This CDR3 is built from 15 residues. The V gene lost 2 bases and the J gene lost 3 bases, with 12 bases spanning the gap. The chain's CDR3 is CASSLSPRWTDTQYF. DNA of the CDR3: TGTGCCAGCAGTTTAAGCCCTAGATGGACAGATACGCAGTATTTT.